The rows below give T cell receptor beta chains drawn from one sample of a study of blood T cells in healthy people across ages. TCRdb fed the 5' RACE reads into MiXCR, producing one record per CDR3 protein. Seen here are about 560,000 distinct CDR3 sequences, about a quarter observed once, and the top ten hold 3% to 4%. The sample was also reused in another study, on T cells of mothers and their children.

The sample consisted of blood. Source of these receptors: a boy younger than 10 in good health. Both conserved end residues are part of each CDR3. The D gene is left open where the match is weak. The listing skips clone size in some rows; elsewhere it reads once, few, many or a size class.

J gene	V gene	clone size	D gene	CDR3 DNA	CDR3 protein
TRBJ2-7	TRBV6-6	.	.	TGTGCCAGCAGTTCGAGCAGGACCTACGAGCAGTACTTC	CASSSSRTYEQYF
TRBJ2-7	TRBV4-2	few	TRBD1	TGTGCCAGCAGCCAGGACCCGGGACAGCTCTCCTACGAGCAGTACTTC	CASSQDPGQLSYEQYF
TRBJ2-4	TRBV5-1	.	TRBD2	TGCGCCAGCAGCTATGGGACTAGCCTCGCCAAAAACATTCAGTACTTC	CASSYGTSLAKNIQYF
TRBJ2-5	TRBV10-3	few	TRBD1	TGTGCCATCAGTGATCGGTGGGGACAGACCCAAGAGACCCAGTACTTC	CAISDRWGQTQETQYF
TRBJ2-2	TRBV24-1	.	.	TGTGCCACCAGTGATTCGCGGTCCGGGGAGCTGTTTTTT	CATSDSRSGELFF
TRBJ2-7	TRBV6-6	.	.	TGTGCCAGCAGTGCGACTACGGGACGCCTCTACGAGCAGTACTTC	CASSATTGRLYEQYF
TRBJ1-1	TRBV19	.	TRBD1	TGTGCCAGTAGCCAGGGGGTGGTCACTGAAGCTTTCTTT	CASSQGVVTEAFF
TRBJ1-1	TRBV7-3	.	.	TGTGCCAGCAGCCCGCCGGACAGAATGAACACTGAAGCTTTCTTT	CASSPPDRMNTEAFF
TRBJ2-3	TRBV6-4	many	.	TGTGCCAGCAGTGACGGCGGGGCTAGCACAGATACGCAGTATTTT	CASSDGGASTDTQYF
TRBJ2-1	TRBV5-1	few	.	TGCGCCAGCAGCTTAGTCTTAAGCTCCTACAATGAGCAGTTCTTC	CASSLVLSSYNEQFF
TRBJ2-7	TRBV6-2/TRBV6-3	.	.	TGTGCCAACAGTTACGGTTCCTACGAGCAGTACTTC	CANSYGSYEQYF
TRBJ2-5	TRBV4-3	few	TRBD2	TGCGCCAGCAGCGTGATAGCGGGAGCGGTACCTCGGGAGCAGTACTTC	CASSVIAGAVPREQYF
TRBJ2-7	TRBV7-3	.	.	TGTGCCAGCAGCTTAATAGGGTCGACGGGAAACGAGCAGTACTTC	CASSLIGSTGNEQYF
TRBJ2-7	TRBV7-2	few	.	TGTGCCAGCAGCTTACGTCTAACGAGCTCCTACGAGCAGTACTTC	CASSLRLTSSYEQYF
TRBJ2-1	TRBV6-1	few	TRBD2	TGTGCCAGCAGTGAAACTAGCGGGGCCTACAATGAGCAGTTCTTC	CASSETSGAYNEQFF
TRBJ2-7	TRBV7-8	.	TRBD1	TGTGCCAGCAGCCCCCCCCTACGACAGGGCTACGAGCAGTACTTC	CASSPPLRQGYEQYF
TRBJ2-7	TRBV6-6	few	.	TGTGCCAGCAGTTACTCGAGGGCGGAGTACGAGCAGTACTTC	CASSYSRAEYEQYF
TRBJ2-5	TRBV2	.	TRBD1	TGTGCCAGCAGTGAAGGGGACAGGTACCAAGAGACCCAGTACTTC	CASSEGDRYQETQYF
TRBJ2-3	TRBV21-1	.	.	TGTGCCAGCAGCAAAGAAAGAAGGTCGGGCACAGATACGCAGTATTTT	CASSKERRSGTDTQYF
TRBJ2-7	TRBV6-2/TRBV6-3	.	TRBD1	TGTGCCAGCAGTTACTTTTCCGGGACAGGGTCTAACGAGCAGTACTTC	CASSYFSGTGSNEQYF
TRBJ2-1	TRBV5-1	.	TRBD2	TGCGCCAGCAGCCCCGGGACTAACGGTGAGCAGTTCTTC	CASSPGTNGEQFF
TRBJ2-1	TRBV5-1	few	.	TGCGCCAGCAGCTTCGTAGCCGGGGACAATGAGCAGTTCTTC	CASSFVAGDNEQFF
TRBJ2-7	TRBV20-1	few	.	TGCAGTGCTAGAGATGTTGAGGGTTTCACCTACGAGCAGTACTTC	CSARDVEGFTYEQYF
TRBJ2-1	TRBV5-4	.	.	TGTGCCAGCAGCTCCCGGAGACTAGGCAATGAGCAGTTCTTC	CASSSRRLGNEQFF
TRBJ2-1	TRBV5-1	few	.	TGCGCCAGCAGCTTGGCGGCGGGGTTTGGGGCGAATGAGCAGTTCTTC	CASSLAAGFGANEQFF
TRBJ1-6	TRBV18	few	.	TGTGCCAGCTCGTCCCAGGGACCTACTAATTCACCCCTCCACTTT	CASSSQGPTNSPLHF
TRBJ2-7	TRBV29-1	few	TRBD1	TGCAGCGTCCGGGACAGCGAACTTTACGAGCAGTACTTC	CSVRDSELYEQYF
TRBJ2-5	TRBV20-1	few	TRBD2	TGCAGTGCTAGAGCCCCCTTAGTTTCGACTAGCGGGGGGTCTCAAGAGACCCAGTACTTC	CSARAPLVSTSGGSQETQYF
TRBJ2-7	TRBV4-2	few	.	TGTGCCAGCAGCCAAGACGGGACAAACTCCTACGAGCAGTACTTC	CASSQDGTNSYEQYF
TRBJ2-5	TRBV30	.	TRBD2	TGTGCCTGGAGTCAGACTAGCGGGGGTGAGACCCAGTACTTC	CAWSQTSGGETQYF
TRBJ2-1	TRBV7-2	few	.	TGTGCCAGCAGCTCGGAGCCGAGCAATGAGCAGTTCTTC	CASSSEPSNEQFF
TRBJ1-4	TRBV7-9	.	.	TGTGCCAGCAGCTTATCAGACAGTTTAAAACTGTTTTTT	CASSLSDSLKLFF
TRBJ2-3	TRBV7-2	.	TRBD1	TGTGCCAGCAGGACAGGGATGTTGGATACGCAGTATTTT	CASRTGMLDTQYF
TRBJ1-6	TRBV12-5	.	TRBD1	TGTGCTAGTGGTTTGGGGACAGGGAATTCACCCCTCCACTTT	CASGLGTGNSPLHF
TRBJ2-7	TRBV19	.	TRBD1	TGTGCCAGTAGTATGGGACAGCCGAACGCCTACGAGCAGTACTTC	CASSMGQPNAYEQYF
TRBJ2-5	TRBV6-2/TRBV6-3	few	.	TGTGCCAGCAGCACACACCCTCCACAAGAGACCCAGTACTTC	CASSTHPPQETQYF